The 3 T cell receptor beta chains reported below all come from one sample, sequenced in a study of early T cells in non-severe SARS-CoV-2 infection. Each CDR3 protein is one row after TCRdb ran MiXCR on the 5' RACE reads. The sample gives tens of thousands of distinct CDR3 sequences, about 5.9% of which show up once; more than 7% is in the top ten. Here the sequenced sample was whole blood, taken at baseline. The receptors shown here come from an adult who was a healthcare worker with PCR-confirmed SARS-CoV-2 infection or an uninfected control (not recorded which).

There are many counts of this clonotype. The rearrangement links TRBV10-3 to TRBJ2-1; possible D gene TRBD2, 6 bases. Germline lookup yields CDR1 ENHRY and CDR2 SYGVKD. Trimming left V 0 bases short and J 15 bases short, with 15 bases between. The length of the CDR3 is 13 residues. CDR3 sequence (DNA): TGTGCCATCAGTGAGTCCTTGGGGGGATGGTGGTTCTTC. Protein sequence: CAISESLGGWWFF.

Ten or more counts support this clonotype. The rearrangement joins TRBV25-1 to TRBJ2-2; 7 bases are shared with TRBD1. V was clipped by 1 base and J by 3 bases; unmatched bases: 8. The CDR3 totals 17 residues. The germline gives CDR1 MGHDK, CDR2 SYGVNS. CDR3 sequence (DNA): TGTGCCAGCAGTGAATTGTTCGGGCAGGGGGACACCGGGGAGCTGTTTTTT. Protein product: CASSELFGQGDTGELFF. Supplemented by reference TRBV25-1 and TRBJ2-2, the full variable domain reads EADIYQTPRYLVIGTGKKITLECSQTMGHDKMYWYQQDPGMELHLIHYSYGVNSTEKGDLSSESTVSRIRTEHFPLTLESARPSHTSQYLCASSELFGQGDTGELFFGEGSRLTVL.

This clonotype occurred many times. CDR3: CASSWDSNQPQHF. The CDR3 bases are TGTGCCAGCAGCTGGGACAGCAATCAGCCCCAGCATTTT. The V gene is TRBV6-5, the J gene TRBJ1-5; a possible D gene is TRBD1 (5 bases). The CDR3 runs 13 residues. Looked up from germline, CDR1 is MNHEY and CDR2 is SVGAGI. Trimming shortened V by 6 bases and J by 1 base, and 7 bases separated the two germline ends.